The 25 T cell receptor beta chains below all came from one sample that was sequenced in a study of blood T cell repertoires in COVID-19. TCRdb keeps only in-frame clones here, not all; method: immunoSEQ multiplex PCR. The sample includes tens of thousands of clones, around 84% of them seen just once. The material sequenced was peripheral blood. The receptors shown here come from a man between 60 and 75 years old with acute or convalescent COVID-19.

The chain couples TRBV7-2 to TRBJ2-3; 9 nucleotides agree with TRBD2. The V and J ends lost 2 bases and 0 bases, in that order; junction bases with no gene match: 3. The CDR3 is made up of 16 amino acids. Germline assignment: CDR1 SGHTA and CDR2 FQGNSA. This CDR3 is CASSLTLAGSTDTQYF. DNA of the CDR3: TGTGCCAGCAGCTTAACTCTAGCGGGGAGCACAGATACGCAGTATTTT.

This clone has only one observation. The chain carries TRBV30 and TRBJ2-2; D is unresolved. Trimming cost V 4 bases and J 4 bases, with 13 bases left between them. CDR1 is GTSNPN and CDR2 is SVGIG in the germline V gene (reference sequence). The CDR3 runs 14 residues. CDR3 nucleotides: TGTGCCTGGAAATATGGTCAGATCACCGGGGAGCTGTTTTTT. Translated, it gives CAWKYGQITGELFF.

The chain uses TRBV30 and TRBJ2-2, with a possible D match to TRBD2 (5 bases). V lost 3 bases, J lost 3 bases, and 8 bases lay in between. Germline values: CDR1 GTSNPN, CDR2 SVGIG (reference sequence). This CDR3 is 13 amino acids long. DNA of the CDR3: TGTGCCTGGAGCTCGGGGTACACCGGGGAGCTGTTTTTT. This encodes CAWSSGYTGELFF.

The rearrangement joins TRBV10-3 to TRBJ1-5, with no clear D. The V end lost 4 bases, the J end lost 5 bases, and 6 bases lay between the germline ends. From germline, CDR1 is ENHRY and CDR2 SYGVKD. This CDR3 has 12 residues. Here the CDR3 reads CAISASDQPQHF. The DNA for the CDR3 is TGTGCCATCAGTGCTTCTGATCAGCCCCAGCATTTT.

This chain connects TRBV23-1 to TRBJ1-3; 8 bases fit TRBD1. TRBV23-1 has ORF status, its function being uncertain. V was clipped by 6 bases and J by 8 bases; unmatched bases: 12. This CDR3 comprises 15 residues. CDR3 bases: TGCGCCAGCAGCGGACCAGGGGGCCTCTTTTACACCATATATTTT. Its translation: CASSGPGGLFYTIYF.

CDR3: CASSWARNTEAFF. The DNA of the CDR3 is TGCGCCAGCAGCTGGGCCAGGAACACTGAAGCTTTCTTT. This sequence joins TRBV5-1 and TRBJ1-1; D is undetermined. The CDR3 contains 13 residues. V was pared by 3 bases and J by 1 base, with 7 bases between. Germline V lookup: CDR1 SGHRS, CDR2 YFSETQ.

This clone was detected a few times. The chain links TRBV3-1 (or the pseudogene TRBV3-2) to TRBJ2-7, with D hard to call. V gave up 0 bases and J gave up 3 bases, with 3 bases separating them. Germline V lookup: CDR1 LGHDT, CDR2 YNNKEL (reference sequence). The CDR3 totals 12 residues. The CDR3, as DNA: TGTGCCAGCAGCCAAGACCGCTACGAGCAGTACTTC. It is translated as CASSQDRYEQYF.

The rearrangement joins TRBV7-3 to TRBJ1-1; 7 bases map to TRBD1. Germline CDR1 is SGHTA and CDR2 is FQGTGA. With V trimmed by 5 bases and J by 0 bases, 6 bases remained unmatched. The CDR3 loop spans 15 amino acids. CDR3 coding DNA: TGTGCCAGCAGCCCTACGGGACAGCTGAACACTGAAGCTTTCTTT. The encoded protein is CASSPTGQLNTEAFF.

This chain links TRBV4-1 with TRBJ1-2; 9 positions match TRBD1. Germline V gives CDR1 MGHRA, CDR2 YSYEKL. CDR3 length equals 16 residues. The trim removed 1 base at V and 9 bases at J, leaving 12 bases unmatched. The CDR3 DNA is TGCGCCAGCAGCCAAGGACTGGGGACAGGGACCATGAGCTACACCTTC. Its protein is CASSQGLGTGTMSYTF.

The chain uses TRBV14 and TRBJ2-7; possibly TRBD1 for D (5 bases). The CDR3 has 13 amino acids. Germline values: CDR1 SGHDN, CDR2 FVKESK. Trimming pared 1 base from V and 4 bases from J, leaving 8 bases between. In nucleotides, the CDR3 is TGTGCCAGCAGCCAAGTCAGGGAATACGAGCAGTACTTC. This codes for CASSQVREYEQYF.

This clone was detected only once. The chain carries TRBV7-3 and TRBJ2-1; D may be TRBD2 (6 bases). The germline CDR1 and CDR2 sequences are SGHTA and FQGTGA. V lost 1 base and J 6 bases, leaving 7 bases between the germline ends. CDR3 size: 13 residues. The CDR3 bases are TGTGCCAGCAGCTTAATAGCGGCCAATGAGCAGTTCTTC. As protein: CASSLIAANEQFF. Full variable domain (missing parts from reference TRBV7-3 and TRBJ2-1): GAGVSQTPSNKVTEKGKYVELRCDPISGHTALYWYRQSLGQGPEFLIYFQGTGAADDSGLPNDRFFAVRPEGSVSTLKIQRTERGDSAVYLCASSLIAANEQFFGPGTRLTVL.

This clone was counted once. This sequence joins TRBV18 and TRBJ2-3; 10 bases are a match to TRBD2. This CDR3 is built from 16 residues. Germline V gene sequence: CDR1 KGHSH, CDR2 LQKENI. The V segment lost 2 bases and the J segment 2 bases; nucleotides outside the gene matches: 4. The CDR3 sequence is CASSPLAGGFTDTQYF. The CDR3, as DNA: TGTGCCAGCTCACCATTAGCGGGGGGCTTCACAGATACGCAGTATTTT.

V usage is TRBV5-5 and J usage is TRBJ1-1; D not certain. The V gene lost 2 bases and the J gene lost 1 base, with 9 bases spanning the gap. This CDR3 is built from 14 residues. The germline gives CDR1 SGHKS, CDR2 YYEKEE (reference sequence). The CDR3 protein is CASSLVHRNTEAFF. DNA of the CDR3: TGTGCCAGCAGCTTAGTTCATAGGAACACTGAAGCTTTCTTT.

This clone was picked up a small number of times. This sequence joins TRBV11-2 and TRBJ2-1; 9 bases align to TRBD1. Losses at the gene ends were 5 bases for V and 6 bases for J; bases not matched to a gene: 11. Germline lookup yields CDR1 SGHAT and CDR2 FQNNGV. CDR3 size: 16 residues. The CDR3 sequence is CASSLYGTGNVNEQFF. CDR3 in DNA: TGTGCCAGCAGCCTATACGGGACAGGGAATGTCAATGAGCAGTTCTTC.

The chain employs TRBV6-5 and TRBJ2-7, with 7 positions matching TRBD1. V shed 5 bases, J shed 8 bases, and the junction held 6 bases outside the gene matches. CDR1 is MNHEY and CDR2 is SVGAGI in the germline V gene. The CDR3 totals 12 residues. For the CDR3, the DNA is TGTGCCAGCAGTCCACTAGGGGGCCAGCAGTACTTC. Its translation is CASSPLGGQQYF.

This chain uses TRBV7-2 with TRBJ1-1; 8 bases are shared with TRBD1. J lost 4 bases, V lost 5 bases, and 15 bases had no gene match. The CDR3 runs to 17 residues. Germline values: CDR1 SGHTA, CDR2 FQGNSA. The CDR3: CASSLNRQGRLGTEAFF. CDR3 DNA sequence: TGTGCCAGCAGCCTGAATAGACAGGGGAGGCTTGGCACTGAAGCTTTCTTT.

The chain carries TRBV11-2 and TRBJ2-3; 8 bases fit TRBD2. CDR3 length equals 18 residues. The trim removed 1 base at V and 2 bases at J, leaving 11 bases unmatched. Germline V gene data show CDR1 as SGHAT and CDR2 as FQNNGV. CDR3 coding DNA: TGTGCCAGCAGCTTAGTGAGACGGGGACTAGGTTACACAGATACGCAGTATTTT. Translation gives CASSLVRRGLGYTDTQYF. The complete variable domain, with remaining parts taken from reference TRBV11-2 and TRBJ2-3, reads EAGVAQSPRYKIIEKRQSVAFWCNPISGHATLYWYQQILGQGPKLLIQFQNNGVVDDSQLPKDRFSAERLKGVDSTLKIQPAKLEDSAVYLCASSLVRRGLGYTDTQYFGPGTRLTVL.

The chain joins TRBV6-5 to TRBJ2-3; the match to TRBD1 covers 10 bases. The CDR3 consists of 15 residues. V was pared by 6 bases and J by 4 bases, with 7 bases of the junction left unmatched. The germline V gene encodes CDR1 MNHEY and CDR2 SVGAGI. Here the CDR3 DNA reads TGTGCCAGCAGGTCCGGGACAGGGGCAGCAGATACGCAGTATTTT. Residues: CASRSGTGAADTQYF.

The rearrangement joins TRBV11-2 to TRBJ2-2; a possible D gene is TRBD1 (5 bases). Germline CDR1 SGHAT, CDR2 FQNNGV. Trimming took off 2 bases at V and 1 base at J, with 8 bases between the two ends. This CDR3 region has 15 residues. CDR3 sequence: CASSLQGRNTGELFF. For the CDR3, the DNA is TGTGCCAGCAGCTTACAGGGTAGGAACACCGGGGAGCTGTTTTTT.

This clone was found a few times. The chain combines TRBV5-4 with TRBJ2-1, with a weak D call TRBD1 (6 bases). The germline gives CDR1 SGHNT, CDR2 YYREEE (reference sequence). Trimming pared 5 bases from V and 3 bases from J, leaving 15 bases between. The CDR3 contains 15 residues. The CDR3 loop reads CASRSTGGRYNEQFF. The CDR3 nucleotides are TGTGCCAGCAGATCGACAGGAGGACGCTACAATGAGCAGTTCTTC.

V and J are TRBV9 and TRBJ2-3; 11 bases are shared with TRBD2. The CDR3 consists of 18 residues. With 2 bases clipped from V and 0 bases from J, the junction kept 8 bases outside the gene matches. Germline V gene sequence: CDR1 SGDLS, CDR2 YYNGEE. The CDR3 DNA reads TGTGCCAGCAGCGTTCACCTGTCTAGCGGGGGGAGCACAGATACGCAGTATTTT. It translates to CASSVHLSSGGSTDTQYF.

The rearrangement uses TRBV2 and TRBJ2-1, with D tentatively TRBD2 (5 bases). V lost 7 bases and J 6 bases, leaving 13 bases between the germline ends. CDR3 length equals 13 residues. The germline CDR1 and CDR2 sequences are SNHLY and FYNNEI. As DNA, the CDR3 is TGTGCCAGCACACTCGGGGAAGTCAATGAGCAGTTCTTC. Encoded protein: CASTLGEVNEQFF.

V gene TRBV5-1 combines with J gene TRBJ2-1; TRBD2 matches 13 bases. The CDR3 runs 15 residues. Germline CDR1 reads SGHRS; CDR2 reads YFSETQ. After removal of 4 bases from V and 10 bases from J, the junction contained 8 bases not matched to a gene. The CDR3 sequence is CASSGTSGGADEQFF. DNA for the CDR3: TGCGCCAGCAGCGGTACTAGCGGGGGGGCCGACGAGCAGTTCTTC.

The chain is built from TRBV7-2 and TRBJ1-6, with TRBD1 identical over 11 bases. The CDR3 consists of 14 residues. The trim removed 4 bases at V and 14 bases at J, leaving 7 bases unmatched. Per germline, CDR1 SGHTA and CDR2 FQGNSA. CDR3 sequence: CASSSRDRGTTLHF. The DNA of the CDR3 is TGTGCCAGCAGCTCCCGGGACAGGGGGACGACCCTCCACTTT.

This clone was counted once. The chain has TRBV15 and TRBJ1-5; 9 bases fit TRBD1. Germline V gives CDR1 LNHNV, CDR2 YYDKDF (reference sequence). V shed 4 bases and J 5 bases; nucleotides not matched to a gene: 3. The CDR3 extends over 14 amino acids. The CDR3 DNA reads TGTGCCACCAGCACCGACAGGGGGTATCAGCCCCAGCATTTT. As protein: CATSTDRGYQPQHF.